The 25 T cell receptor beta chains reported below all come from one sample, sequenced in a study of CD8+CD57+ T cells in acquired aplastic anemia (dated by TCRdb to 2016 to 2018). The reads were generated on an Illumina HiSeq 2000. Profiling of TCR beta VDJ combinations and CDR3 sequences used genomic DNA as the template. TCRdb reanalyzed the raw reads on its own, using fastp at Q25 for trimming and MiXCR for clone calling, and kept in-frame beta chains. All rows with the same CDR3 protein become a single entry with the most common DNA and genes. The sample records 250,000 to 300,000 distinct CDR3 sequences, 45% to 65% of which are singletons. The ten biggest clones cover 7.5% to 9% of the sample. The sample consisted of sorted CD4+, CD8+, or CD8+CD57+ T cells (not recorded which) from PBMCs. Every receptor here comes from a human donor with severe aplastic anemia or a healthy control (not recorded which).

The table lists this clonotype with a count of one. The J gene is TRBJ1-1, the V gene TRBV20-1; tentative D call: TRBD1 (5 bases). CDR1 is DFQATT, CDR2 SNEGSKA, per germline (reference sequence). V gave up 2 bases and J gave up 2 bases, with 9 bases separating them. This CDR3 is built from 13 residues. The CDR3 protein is CSARYRRNTEAFF. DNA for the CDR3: TGCAGTGCTAGATACAGGAGAAACACTGAAGCTTTCTTT.

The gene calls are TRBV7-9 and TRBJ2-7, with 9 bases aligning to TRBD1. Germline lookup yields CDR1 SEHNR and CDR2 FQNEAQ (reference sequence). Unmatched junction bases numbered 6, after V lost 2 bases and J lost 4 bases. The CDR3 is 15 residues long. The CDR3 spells CASSLWDRDPYEQYF. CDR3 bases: TGTGCCAGCAGCTTATGGGACAGGGATCCGTACGAGCAGTACTTC.

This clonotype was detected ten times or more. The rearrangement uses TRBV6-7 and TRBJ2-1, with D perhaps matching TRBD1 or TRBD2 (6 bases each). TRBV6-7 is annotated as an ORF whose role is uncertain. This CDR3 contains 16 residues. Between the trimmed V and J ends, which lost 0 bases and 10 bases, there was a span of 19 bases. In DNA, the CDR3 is TGTGCCAGCAGTTACTCTAGGGGGATAGCGGCGGACGAGCAGTTCTTC. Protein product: CASSYSRGIAADEQFF.

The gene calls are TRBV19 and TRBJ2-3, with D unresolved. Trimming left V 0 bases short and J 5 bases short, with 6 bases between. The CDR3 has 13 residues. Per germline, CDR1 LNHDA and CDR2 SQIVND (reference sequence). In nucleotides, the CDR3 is TGTGCCAGTAGTATAGAGCTGGGAGATACGCAGTATTTT. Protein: CASSIELGDTQYF.

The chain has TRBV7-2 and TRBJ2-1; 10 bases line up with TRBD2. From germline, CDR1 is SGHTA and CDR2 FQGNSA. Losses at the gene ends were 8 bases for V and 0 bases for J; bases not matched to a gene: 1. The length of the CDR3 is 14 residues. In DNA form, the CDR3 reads TGTGCCAGCCAGCGGGGGGGCTCCTACAATGAGCAGTTCTTC. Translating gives CASQRGGSYNEQFF.

This CDR3 is CAIKGTATDEKLFF. DNA of the CDR3: TGTGCCATCAAAGGGACAGCCACCGATGAAAAACTGTTTTTT. The chain combines TRBV10-3 with TRBJ1-4; the match to TRBD1 covers 7 bases. Germline V CDR1 and CDR2: ENHRY, SYGVKD. Trimming cost V 7 bases and J 6 bases; bases outside gene matches: 8. The CDR3 is 14 amino acids.

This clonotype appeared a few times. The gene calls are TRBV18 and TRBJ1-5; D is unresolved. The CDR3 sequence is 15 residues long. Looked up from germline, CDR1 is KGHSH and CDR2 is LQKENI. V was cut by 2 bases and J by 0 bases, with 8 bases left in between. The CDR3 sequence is CASSPKRDSNQPQHF. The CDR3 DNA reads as TGTGCCAGCTCACCAAAAAGGGATAGCAATCAGCCCCAGCATTTT.

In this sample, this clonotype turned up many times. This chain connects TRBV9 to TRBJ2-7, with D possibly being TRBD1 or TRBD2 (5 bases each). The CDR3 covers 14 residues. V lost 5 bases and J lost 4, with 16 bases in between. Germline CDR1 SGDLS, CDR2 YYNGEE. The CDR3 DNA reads TGTGCCAGCAGTACAGGCAGGGACGTTTACGAGCAGTACTTC. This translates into CASSTGRDVYEQYF.

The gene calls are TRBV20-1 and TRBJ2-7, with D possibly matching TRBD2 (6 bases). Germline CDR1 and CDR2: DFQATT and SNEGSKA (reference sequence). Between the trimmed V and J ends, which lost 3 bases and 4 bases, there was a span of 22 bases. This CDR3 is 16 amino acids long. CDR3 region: CSARVSGGLRGYEQYF. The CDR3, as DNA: TGCAGTGCTAGGGTGTCCGGGGGACTTCGAGGTTACGAGCAGTACTTC.

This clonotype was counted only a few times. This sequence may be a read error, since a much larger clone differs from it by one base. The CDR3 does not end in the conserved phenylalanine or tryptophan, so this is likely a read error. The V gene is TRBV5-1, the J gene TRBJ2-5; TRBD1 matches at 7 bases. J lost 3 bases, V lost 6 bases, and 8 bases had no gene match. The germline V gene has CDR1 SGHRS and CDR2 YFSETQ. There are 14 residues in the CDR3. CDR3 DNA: TGCGCCAGCATGATTGGGACAGAAAAAGAGACCCAGTACCTC. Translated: CASMIGTEKETQYL.

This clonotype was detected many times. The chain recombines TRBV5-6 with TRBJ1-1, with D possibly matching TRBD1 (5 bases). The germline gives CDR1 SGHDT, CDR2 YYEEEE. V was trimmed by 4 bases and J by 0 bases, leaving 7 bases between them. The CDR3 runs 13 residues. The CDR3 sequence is CASSRQLNTEAFF. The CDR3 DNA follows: TGTGCCAGCAGCCGACAGTTGAACACTGAAGCTTTCTTT.

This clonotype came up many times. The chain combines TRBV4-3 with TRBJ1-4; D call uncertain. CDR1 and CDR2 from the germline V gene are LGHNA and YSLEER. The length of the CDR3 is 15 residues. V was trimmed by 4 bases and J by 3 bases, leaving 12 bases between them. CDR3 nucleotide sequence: TGCGCCAGCAGCCTTTGGTTGGGGTCTAATGAAAAACTGTTTTTT. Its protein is CASSLWLGSNEKLFF.

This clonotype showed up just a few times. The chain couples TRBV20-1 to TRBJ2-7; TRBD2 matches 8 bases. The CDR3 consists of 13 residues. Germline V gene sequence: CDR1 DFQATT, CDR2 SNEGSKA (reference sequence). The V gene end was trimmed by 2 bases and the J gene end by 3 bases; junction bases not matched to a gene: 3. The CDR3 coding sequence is TGCAGTGCTAGACCAGCGGGAGTCTACGAGCAGTACTTC. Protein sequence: CSARPAGVYEQYF.

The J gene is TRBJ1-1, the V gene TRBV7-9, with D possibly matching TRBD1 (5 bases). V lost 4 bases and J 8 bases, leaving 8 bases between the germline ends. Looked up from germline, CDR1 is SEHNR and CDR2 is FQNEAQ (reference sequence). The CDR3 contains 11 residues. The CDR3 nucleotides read TGTGCCAGCAGCTCCGGGGGGGAAGCTTTCTTT. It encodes CASSSGGEAFF.

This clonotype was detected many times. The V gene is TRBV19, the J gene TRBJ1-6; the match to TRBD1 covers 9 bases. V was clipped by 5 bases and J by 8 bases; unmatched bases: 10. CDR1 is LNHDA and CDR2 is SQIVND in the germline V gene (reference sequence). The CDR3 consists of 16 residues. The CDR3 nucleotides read TGTGCCAGTAGTCGAAACTACCGGGACAGGGATTCACCCCTCCACTTT. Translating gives CASSRNYRDRDSPLHF.

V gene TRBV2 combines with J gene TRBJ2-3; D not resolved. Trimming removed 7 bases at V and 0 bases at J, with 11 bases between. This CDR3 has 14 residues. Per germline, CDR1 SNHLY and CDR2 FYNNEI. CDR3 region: CASTETSSTDTQYF. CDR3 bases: TGTGCCAGCACCGAAACTTCTAGCACAGATACGCAGTATTTT.

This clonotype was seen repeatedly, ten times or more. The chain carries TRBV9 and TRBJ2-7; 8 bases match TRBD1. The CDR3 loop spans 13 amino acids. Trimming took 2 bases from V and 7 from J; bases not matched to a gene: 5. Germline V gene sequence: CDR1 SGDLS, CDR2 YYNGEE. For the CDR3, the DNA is TGTGCCAGCAGCGTCCAAACAGGGGGTGAGCAGTACTTC. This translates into CASSVQTGGEQYF. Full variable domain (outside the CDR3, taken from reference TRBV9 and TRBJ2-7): DSGVTQTPKHLITATGQRVTLRCSPRSGDLSVYWYQQSLDQGLQFLIQYYNGEERAKGNILERFSAQQFPDLHSELNLSSLELGDSALYFCASSVQTGGEQYFGPGTRLTVT.

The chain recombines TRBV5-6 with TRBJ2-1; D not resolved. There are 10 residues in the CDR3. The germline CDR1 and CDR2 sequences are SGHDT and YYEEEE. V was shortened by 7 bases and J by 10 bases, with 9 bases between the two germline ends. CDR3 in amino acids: CASGQSEQFF. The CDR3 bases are TGTGCCAGCGGCCAGAGCGAGCAGTTCTTC.

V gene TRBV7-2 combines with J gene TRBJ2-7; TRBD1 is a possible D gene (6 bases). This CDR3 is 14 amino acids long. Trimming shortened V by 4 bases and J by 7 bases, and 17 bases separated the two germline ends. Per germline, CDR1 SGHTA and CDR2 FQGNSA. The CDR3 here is CASSYQGPPGEQYF. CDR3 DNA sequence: TGTGCCAGCAGCTACCAGGGGCCGCCCGGGGAGCAGTACTTC.

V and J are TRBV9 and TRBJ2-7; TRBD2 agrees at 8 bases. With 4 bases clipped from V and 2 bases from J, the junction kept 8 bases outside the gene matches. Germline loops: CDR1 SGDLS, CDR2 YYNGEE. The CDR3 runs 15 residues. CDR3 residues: CASSPKLAEAYEQYF. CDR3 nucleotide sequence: TGTGCCAGCAGCCCAAAACTAGCGGAAGCCTACGAGCAGTACTTC. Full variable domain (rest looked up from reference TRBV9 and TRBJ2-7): DSGVTQTPKHLITATGQRVTLRCSPRSGDLSVYWYQQSLDQGLQFLIQYYNGEERAKGNILERFSAQQFPDLHSELNLSSLELGDSALYFCASSPKLAEAYEQYFGPGTRLTVT.

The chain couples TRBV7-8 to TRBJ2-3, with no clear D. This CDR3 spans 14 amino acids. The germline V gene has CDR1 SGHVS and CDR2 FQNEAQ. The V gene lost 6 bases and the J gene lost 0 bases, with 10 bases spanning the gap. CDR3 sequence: CASSAVDSTDTQYF. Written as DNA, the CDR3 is TGTGCCAGCAGTGCGGTCGATAGCACAGATACGCAGTATTTT.

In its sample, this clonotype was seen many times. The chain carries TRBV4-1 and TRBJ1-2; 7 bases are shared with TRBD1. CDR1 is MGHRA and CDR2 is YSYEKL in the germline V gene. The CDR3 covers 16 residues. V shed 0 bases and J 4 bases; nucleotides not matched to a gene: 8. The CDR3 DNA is TGCGCCAGCAGCCAAGACGACAGGGCACTAGGCTATGGCTACACCTTC. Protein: CASSQDDRALGYGYTF.

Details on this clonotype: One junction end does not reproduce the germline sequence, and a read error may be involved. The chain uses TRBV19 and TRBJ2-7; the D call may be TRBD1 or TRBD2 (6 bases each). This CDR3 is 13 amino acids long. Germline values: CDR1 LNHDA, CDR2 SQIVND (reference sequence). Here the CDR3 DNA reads TGTGCCTGTAGTAAACCCGGGGGCGACGAGCAGTACTTC. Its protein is CACSKPGGDEQYF.

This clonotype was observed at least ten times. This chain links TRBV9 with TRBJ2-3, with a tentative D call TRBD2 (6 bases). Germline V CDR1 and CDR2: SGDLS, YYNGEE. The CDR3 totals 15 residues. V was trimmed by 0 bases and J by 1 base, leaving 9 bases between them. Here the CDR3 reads CASSVGPSGTDTQYF. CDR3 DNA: TGTGCCAGCAGCGTAGGCCCTAGCGGCACAGATACGCAGTATTTT. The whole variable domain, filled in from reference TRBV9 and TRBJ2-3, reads DSGVTQTPKHLITATGQRVTLRCSPRSGDLSVYWYQQSLDQGLQFLIQYYNGEERAKGNILERFSAQQFPDLHSELNLSSLELGDSALYFCASSVGPSGTDTQYFGPGTRLTVL.

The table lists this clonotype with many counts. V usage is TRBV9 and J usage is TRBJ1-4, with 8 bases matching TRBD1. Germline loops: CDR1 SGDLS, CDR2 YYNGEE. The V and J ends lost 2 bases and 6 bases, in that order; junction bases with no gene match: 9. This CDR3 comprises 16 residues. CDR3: CASSVGRGRGYEKLFF. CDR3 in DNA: TGTGCCAGCAGCGTGGGCAGGGGGCGAGGGTATGAAAAACTGTTTTTT.